A selection of T cell receptor beta chains follows, all from one sample in a study of breast tumors, draining lymph nodes, adjacent tissues. One entry per CDR3 protein, called by TCRdb with MiXCR from the multiplex PCR reads. The table records 150,000 to 200,000 distinct CDR3 sequences, approximately 30% of them present only once. The sample taken for sequencing was axillary lymph node tissue. Receptor source: a female donor with breast cancer. Some clones in this sample may be carry-over from other donors' samples. CDR3s include the opening cysteine and the closing phenylalanine or tryptophan. D genes are given only for firm matches. A row's size may be missing; if present it is once, few, many or a size class.

TRBJ1-6	TRBV12-3/TRBV12-4	many	TRBD1	CASSFRGPVSPLHF	TGTGCCAGCAGTTTCAGGGGGCCGGTTTCACCCCTCCACTTT
TRBJ1-1	TRBV19	once	-	CASSMGRVNTEALF	TGTGCCAGTAGTATGGGCAGAGTGAACACTGAAGCTCTCTTT
TRBJ2-2	TRBV6-6	many	-	CASSHGGAPNTGELFF	TGTGCCAGCAGTCACGGAGGGGCTCCGAACACCGGGGAGCTGTTTTTT
TRBJ2-3	TRBV6-5	many	-	CASSASEFLYTDTQYF	TGTGCCAGCAGCGCCAGTGAATTTCTTTACACAGATACGCAGTATTTT
TRBJ1-5	TRBV4-1	many	-	CASSARDNLFNQPQHF	TGCGCCAGCAGCGCCCGGGACAACCTTTTCAATCAGCCCCAGCATTTT
TRBJ1-2	TRBV7-3	many	TRBD1	CASSPEGQGAGGYTF	TGTGCCAGCAGCCCGGAGGGACAGGGGGCAGGAGGCTACACCTTC
TRBJ1-2	TRBV5-5	-	-	CASSLREENYGYTF	TGTGCCAGCAGCTTGAGGGAGGAGAACTATGGCTACACCTTC
TRBJ2-1	TRBV2	many	TRBD2	CASIQRGGGGPLNEQFF	TGTGCCAGCATCCAAAGGGGAGGCGGGGGGCCCCTCAATGAGCAGTTCTTC
TRBJ2-7	TRBV20-1	many	TRBD2	CSALRTSGHEQYF	TGCAGTGCTTTAAGGACTAGCGGTCACGAGCAGTACTTC
TRBJ2-1	TRBV18	many	-	CASSPGPPDEQFF	TGTGCCAGCTCACCGGGACCTCCCGATGAGCAGTTCTTC
TRBJ1-2	TRBV28	many	-	CASTGGGHYGYTF	TGTGCCAGCACCGGAGGGGGTCACTATGGCTACACCTTC
TRBJ1-6	TRBV7-9	many	-	CASSLPWDPSMDSPLHF	TGTGCCAGCAGCTTACCATGGGACCCCTCGATGGATTCACCCCTCCACTTT